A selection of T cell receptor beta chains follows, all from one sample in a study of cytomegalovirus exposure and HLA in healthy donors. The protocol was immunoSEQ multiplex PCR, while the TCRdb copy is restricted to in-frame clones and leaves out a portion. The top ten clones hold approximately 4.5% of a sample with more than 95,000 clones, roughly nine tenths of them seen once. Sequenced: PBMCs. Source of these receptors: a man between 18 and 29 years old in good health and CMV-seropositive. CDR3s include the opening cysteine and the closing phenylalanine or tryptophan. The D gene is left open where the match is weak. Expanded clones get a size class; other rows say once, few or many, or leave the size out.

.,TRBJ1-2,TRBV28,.,TGTGCCAGCAGGCGACCCGGGACATGGGATGGCTACACCTTC,CASRRPGTWDGYTF
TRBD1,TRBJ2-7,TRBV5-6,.,TGTGCCAGCAGCTTAATTCGGGGACAGCCGCACGAGCAGTACTTC,CASSLIRGQPHEQYF
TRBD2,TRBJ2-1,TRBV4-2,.,TGTGCCAGCAGCCAAGACCCACTAGCGGGGGACTCCTACAATGAGCAGTTCTTC,CASSQDPLAGDSYNEQFF
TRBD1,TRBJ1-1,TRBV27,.,TGTGCCAGCTACGATGGTTGGACAGGGCGGGCTGAAGCTTTCTTT,CASYDGWTGRAEAFF
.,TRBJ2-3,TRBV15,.,TGTGCCACCAGCAGAAACAGTAATTCAGATACGCAGTATTTT,CATSRNSNSDTQYF
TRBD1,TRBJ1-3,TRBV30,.,TGTGCCTCGGCTGACAGGGACCGAACGCGCTCTGGAAACACCATATATTTT,CASADRDRTRSGNTIYF
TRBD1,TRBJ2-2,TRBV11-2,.,TGTGCCAGCAGCCCAACGGACAGGGTCGGGGAGCTGTTTTTT,CASSPTDRVGELFF
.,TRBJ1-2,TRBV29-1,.,TGCAGCGTTGTAGCGGGGAATGGCTACACCTTC,CSVVAGNGYTF
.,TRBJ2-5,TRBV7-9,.,TGTGCCAGCAGCTTAGGAGACAAAGAGACCCAGTACTTC,CASSLGDKETQYF
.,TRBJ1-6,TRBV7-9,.,TGTGCCAGCAGCTTACCCGGGATTGGGAATTCACCCCTCCACTTT,CASSLPGIGNSPLHF
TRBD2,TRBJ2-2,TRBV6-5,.,TGTGCCAGCAGTTTAGGGACTAGCAGCACCGGGGAGCTGTTTTTT,CASSLGTSSTGELFF
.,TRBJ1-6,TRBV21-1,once,TGTGCCAGCAGCTCAAGGGACACCGGATCACCCCTCCACTTT,CASSSRDTGSPLHF
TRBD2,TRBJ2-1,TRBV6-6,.,TGTGCCAGCAGTTCCGCGGGACTAGCGGGGGTCAATGAGCAGTTCTTC,CASSSAGLAGVNEQFF
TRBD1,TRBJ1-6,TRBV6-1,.,TGTGCCAGCGATCCGGGACAGGGGGTTTCACCCCTCCACTTT,CASDPGQGVSPLHF
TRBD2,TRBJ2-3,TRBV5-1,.,TGCGCCAGCAGCTCTACTAGCGGGGGGATTCTTGGGTATTTT,CASSSTSGGILGYF
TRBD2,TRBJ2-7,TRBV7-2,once,TGTGCCAGCAGCTTGGGGGGACTAGCGGTGACCTACGAGCAGTACTTC,CASSLGGLAVTYEQYF
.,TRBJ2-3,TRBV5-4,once,TGTGCCAGCAGCTTGGGGGCGTTTGCGACGGCAGATACGCAGTATTTT,CASSLGAFATADTQYF
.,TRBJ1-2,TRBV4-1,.,TGCGCCAGCAGCCACACAGGGAACTATGGCTACACCTTC,CASSHTGNYGYTF
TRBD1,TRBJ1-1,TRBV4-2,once,TGTGCCAGCAGCCATAGCCTTACCGGACAGGCTGGGACTGAAGCTTTCTTT,CASSHSLTGQAGTEAFF
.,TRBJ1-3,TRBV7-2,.,TGTGCCAGCAGCTTAAGTTCAGGGTTTGGAAACACCATATATTTT,CASSLSSGFGNTIYF
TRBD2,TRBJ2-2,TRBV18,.,TGTGCCAGCTCACCCCTAGCGGGGACCACCGGGGAGCTGTTTTTT,CASSPLAGTTGELFF
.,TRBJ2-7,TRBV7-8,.,TGTGCCAGCAGCGACAGTGCGGAGCAGTACTTC,CASSDSAEQYF
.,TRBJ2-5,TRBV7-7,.,TGTGCTAGCAGCTTAGAGAAACAGGGGACCCAGTACTTC,CASSLEKQGTQYF
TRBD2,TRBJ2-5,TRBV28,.,TGTGCCAGCAGTTTATACCCGGGAGGCCAAGAGACCCAGTACTTC,CASSLYPGGQETQYF
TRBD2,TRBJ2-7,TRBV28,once,TGTGCCAGCAGTTGGATCGTGGTGGGCGGGGGATACGAGCAGTACTTC,CASSWIVVGGGYEQYF
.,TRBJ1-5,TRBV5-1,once,TGCGCCAGCAGCTTTGACGGGACACACAATCAGCCCCAGCATTTT,CASSFDGTHNQPQHF
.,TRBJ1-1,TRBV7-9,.,TGTGCCAGCAGCTTAGTACAGACCTACCCAAAAGCTTTCTTT,CASSLVQTYPKAFF
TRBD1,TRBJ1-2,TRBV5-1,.,TGCGCCAGCAGCTCAAATCTTCAGGGGGCAGCCAGCTATGGCTACACCTTC,CASSSNLQGAASYGYTF
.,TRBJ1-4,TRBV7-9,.,TGTGCCAGCAGCTTTACAAGGGGATCGGAAAAACTGTTTTTT,CASSFTRGSEKLFF
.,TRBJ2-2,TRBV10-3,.,TGTGCCATCAGTGAGTCGAGGGGGACGGCCGGGGAGCTGTTTTTT,CAISESRGTAGELFF
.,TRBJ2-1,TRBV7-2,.,TGTGCCAGCAGCCCCCGGGGGAGATACAATGAGCAGTTCTTC,CASSPRGRYNEQFF
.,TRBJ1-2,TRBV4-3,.,TGCGCCAGCAGCCAAGTCTTGGGGGCCAACTATGGCTACACCTTC,CASSQVLGANYGYTF
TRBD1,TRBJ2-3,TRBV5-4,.,TGTGCCAGCAGCTCCCCCGACAGGGGGCGTGATACGCAGTATTTT,CASSSPDRGRDTQYF
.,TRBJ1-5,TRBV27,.,TGTGCCAGCAGTTTTCAGGGTGGCAATCAGCCCCAGCATTTT,CASSFQGGNQPQHF
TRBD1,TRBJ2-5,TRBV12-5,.,TGTGCTAGTGGTTTGGGTCCCGGGACAGGGGAGACCCAGTACTTC,CASGLGPGTGETQYF
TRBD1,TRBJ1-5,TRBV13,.,TGTGCCAGCAGCTTGGGCGGTCGCAGGGGGCACGTTCAGCCCCAGCATTTT,CASSLGGRRGHVQPQHF
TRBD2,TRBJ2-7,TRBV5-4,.,TGTGCCAGCAGCTCCCTTAGGACTAGCGGGGGGGCAGACGAGCAGTACTTC,CASSSLRTSGGADEQYF
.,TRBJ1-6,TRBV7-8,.,TGTGCCAGCAGCTACAACCGCCGGGATTCACCCCTCCACTTT,CASSYNRRDSPLHF
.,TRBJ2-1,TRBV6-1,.,TGTGCCAGCAACCGGCGGAGCTCCTACAATGAGCAGTTCTTC,CASNRRSSYNEQFF
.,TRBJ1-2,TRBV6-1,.,TGTGCCAGCAGTGAAGCCGCTATGACAGATTGGCGGACCTATGGCTACACCTTC,CASSEAAMTDWRTYGYTF
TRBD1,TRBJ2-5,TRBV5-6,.,TGTGCCAGCAGCTGGACAGGGAGGTGGCAAGAGACCCAGTACTTC,CASSWTGRWQETQYF
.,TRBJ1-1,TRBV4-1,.,TGCGCCAGCAGCCGAGACAATGAAGCTTTCTTT,CASSRDNEAFF
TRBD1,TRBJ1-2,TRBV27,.,TGTGCCAGCAGTTTATACAGGGGGCAGAACTATGGCTACACCTTC,CASSLYRGQNYGYTF
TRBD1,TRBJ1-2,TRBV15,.,TGTGCCACCAGCAGAGGAGGGACAGAGAATTATGGCTACACCTTC,CATSRGGTENYGYTF
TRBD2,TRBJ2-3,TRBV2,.,TGTGCCAGCAGACCCTACTCCTTATCTAGCGGGGGCGCCATAAAATCCACAGATACGCAGTATTTT,CASRPYSLSSGGAIKSTDTQYF
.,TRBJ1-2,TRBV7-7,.,TGTGCTAGCAGCTCCTCTCCAGTCACTAAGTGGGGCTACACCTTC,CASSSSPVTKWGYTF
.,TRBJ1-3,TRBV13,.,TGTGCCAGCACCAACATCGACTCTGGAAACACCATATATTTT,CASTNIDSGNTIYF
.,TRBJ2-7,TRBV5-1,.,TGCGCCAGCAGCTTGGGGACTGTTCCCTACGAGCAGTACTTC,CASSLGTVPYEQYF
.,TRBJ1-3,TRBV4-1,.,TGCGCCAGCAGCGAAAGACAGGAAGGATCTGGAAACACCATATATTTT,CASSERQEGSGNTIYF
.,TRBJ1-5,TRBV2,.,TGTGCCAGCAGTGAGAACAGAGACAATCAGCCCCAGCATTTT,CASSENRDNQPQHF
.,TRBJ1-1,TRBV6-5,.,TGTGCCAGCAGTTACACGATTATAGGGTTCCGGGAGGCTTTCTTT,CASSYTIIGFREAFF
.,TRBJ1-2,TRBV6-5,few,TGTGCCAGCAGTTACTCGGATACAGGATATGGCTACACCTTC,CASSYSDTGYGYTF
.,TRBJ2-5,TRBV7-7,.,TGTGCCAGCAGCACTGGGCCTATCCAAGAGACCCAGTACTTC,CASSTGPIQETQYF
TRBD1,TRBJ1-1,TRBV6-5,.,TGTGCCAGCAGTTACCGACAGGGAATGAACACTGAAGCTTTCTTT,CASSYRQGMNTEAFF
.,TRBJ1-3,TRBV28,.,TGTGCCAGCAGTAGCCCCGACAGGTTAAGCTCTGGAAACACCATATATTTT,CASSSPDRLSSGNTIYF